This T cell receptor beta chain was retrieved from a study of cytomegalovirus exposure and HLA in healthy donors. Study as a whole: Earlier, fewer than 140 million unique TCR beta sequences were recovered from 200 million or so T cells by an analysis.

The CDR3 has 14 residues. The ends lost 4 bases at V and 0 bases at J; junction bases unmatched: 3. CDR1 and CDR2 from the germline V gene are SGHNT and YYREEE (reference sequence). Findings and limits, study-wide: A reported reduction in N-insertions relative to the 666-donor mean was seen in an Asian-associated ancestry cluster in a later analysis. A classifier reportedly called cytomegalovirus status with high sensitivity and specificity. Immune exposure information available was restricted to CMV serostatus.

Concerning this clone itself: As yet, its antigen is unknown.

PCR employed 60 Vbeta and 13 Jbeta primers. This table comes from immunoSEQ multiplex PCR, and its TCRdb copy is limited to in-frame clones, with some not included. The repertoire holds 85,000 to 120,000 clones, with about two thirds as singletons. The chain uses TRBV5-4 and TRBJ1-1, with 7 bases lining up with TRBD1. The receptor comes from a female donor in good health and CMV-seronegative. Sequencing used PBMCs. CDR3 loop: CASSPGQVNTEAFF. The CDR3 bases are TGTGCCAGCAGCCCAGGACAGGTGAACACTGAAGCTTTCTTT.